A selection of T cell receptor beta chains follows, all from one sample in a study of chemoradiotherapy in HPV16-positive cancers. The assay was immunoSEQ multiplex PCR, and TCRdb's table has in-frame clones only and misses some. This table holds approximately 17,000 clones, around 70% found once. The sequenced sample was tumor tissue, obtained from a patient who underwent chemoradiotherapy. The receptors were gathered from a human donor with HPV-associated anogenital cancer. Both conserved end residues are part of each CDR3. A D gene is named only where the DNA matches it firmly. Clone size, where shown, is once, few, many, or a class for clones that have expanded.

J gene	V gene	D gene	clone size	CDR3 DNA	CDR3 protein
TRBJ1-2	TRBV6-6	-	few	TGTGCCAGCAGTTACTCGGGAGGTAACTATGGCTACACCTTC	CASSYSGGNYGYTF
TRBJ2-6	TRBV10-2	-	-	TGCGCCAGCAGTTCAGGAACCTCTGGGGCCAACGTCCTGACTTTC	CASSSGTSGANVLTF
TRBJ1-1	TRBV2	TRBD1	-	TGTGCCAGCAGTACAGGGGCCGGTACTGAAGCTTTCTTT	CASSTGAGTEAFF
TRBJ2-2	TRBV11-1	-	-	TGTGCCAGCAGCCTCCAGGGGGCGGGAGGGACCGGGGAGCTGTTTTTT	CASSLQGAGGTGELFF
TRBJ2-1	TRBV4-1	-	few	TGCGCCAGCAGCCTCCAGACCTACAATGAGCAGTTCTTC	CASSLQTYNEQFF
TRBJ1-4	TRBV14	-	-	TGTGCCAGCAGCCCCGGACTTTCAACTAATGAAAAACTGTTTTTT	CASSPGLSTNEKLFF
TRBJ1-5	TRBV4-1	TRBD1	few	TGCGCCAGCAGGGCGACAGGGGAGGGCAATCAGCCCCAGCATTTT	CASRATGEGNQPQHF
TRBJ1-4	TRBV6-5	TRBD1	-	TGTGCCACCGCACCCGGGACAGCGATTAATGAAAAACTGTTTTTT	CATAPGTAINEKLFF
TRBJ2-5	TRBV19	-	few	TGTGCCAGTAGCCTCGAGTTAGAAGAGACCCAGTACTTC	CASSLELEETQYF
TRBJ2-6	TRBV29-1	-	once	TGCAGCGCTATGACCGAAACCGGTAGTGGGGCCAACGTCCTGACTTTC	CSAMTETGSGANVLTF
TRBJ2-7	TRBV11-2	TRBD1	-	TGTGCCAGCAGCTTAGCCCAGACAGGGAAAGGCGAGCAGTACTTC	CASSLAQTGKGEQYF
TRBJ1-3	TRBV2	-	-	TGTGCCAGCAGTGAGAGGGCAGGGGGAAACACCATATATTTT	CASSERAGGNTIYF
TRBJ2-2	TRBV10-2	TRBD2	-	TGCGCCAGCAGTGAGTCCGGACTAGTAGTCGGGGAGCTGTTTTTT	CASSESGLVVGELFF
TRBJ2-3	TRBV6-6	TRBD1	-	TGTGCCAGCAGGATACAGGGGTTGGGCACAGATACGCAGTATTTT	CASRIQGLGTDTQYF
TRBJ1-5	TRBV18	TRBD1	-	TGTGCCAGCTCAGTGACAGGGATAGGGCCCCAGCATTTT	CASSVTGIGPQHF
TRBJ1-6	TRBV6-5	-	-	TGTGCCAGCAGTTACCAAGGACCTTATAATTCACCCCTCCACTTT	CASSYQGPYNSPLHF
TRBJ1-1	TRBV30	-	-	TGTGCCTGGAGTCCCAGGGTCGGCTCTCAAGCTTTCTTT	CAWSPRVGSQAFF
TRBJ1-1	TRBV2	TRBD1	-	TGTGCCAGCAGCCGGGACAGGGGGAGGATCATGGTTTTCTTT	CASSRDRGRIMVFF
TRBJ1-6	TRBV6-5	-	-	TGTGCCAGCGGCGGGACGGACTCCTATAATTCACCCCTCCACTTT	CASGGTDSYNSPLHF
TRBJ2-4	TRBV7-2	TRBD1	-	TGTGCCAGCAGCACCTACAGGGGGGCTAAGTACTTC	CASSTYRGAKYF
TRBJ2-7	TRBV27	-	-	TGTGCCAGCAGTTTGAATCGGGAGTCCACCTACGAGCAGTACTTC	CASSLNRESTYEQYF
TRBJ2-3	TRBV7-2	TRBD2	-	TGTGCCAGCAGCATTAGCGGGGGGCTAAGCACAGATACGCAGTATTTT	CASSISGGLSTDTQYF
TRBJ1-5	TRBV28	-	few	TGTGCCAGTAGACAGGAGGGTCAGCCCCAGCATTTT	CASRQEGQPQHF
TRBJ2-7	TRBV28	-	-	TGTGCCAGCAGTTCATTCCAGCGCCTCTCCTACGAGCAGTACTTC	CASSSFQRLSYEQYF
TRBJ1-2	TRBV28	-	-	TGTGCCAGCAGTTCCGCAGGGGTTAACGGCTATGGCTACACCTTC	CASSSAGVNGYGYTF
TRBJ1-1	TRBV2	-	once	TGTGCCAGCAGTGGGGAGGCGTACACTGAAGCTTTCTTT	CASSGEAYTEAFF
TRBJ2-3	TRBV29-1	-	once	TGCAGCGTTGAAGGGGGAAGGGGTGCAGATACGCAGTATTTT	CSVEGGRGADTQYF
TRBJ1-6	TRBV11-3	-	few	TGTGCCAGCAGCTTCAGGATAAATTCACCCCTCCACTTT	CASSFRINSPLHF